This TCR beta chain was recorded in a study of cytomegalovirus exposure and HLA in healthy donors (dated by TCRdb to the late 2010s). As for the study more broadly: According to a later analysis, the roughly 130 validation repertoires were produced on the same platform as the roughly 600 repertoires of the first cohort. The study aimed to test whether cataloging public T cell receptors could reveal signatures of past pathogen exposure. In addition to the first cohort of 666 subjects, a separate validation cohort of 120 different subjects was used. To predict cytomegalovirus infection status, the study brought together high-throughput TCR immunosequencing, statistical association of individual TCRs with disease status, and machine learning.

The library was made by the immunoSEQ multiplex PCR assay. As for how the authors treated the data: A statistical classification framework was built to diagnose cytomegalovirus status from the catalog of TCR beta chain sequences. In its TCRdb copy, this immuneACCESS table keeps in-frame sequences only and misses some clones. Where compared with another copy, unresolved V genes explain less than half of these, and the others have no known cause. The D gene and trimming were derived from the DNA, and the V and J assignments and clone size from that table. Recorded for this sample are about 330,000 clones; 80% to 90% of them occurred a single time. The ten biggest clones cover 0.75% to 0.85% of the sample. Comments on this clone: It lacks a known antigen. Base qualities were left out, and no much larger clone turns up one base away.

On the study overall, not on this receptor specifically: The validation cohort had no HLA typing available for a later analysis, so co-occurrence within that cohort was assessed over all 120 or so repertoires. While some public TCRs were present in many individuals, most TCR sequences turned up only very rarely across donors. A few of the identified cytomegalovirus-associated TCR beta chains were confirmed in vitro to be specific for cytomegalovirus antigens. The study listed 150 to 200 TCR beta chains as associated with cytomegalovirus. The authors suggested that the approach could potentially be extended to other disease states and immunological phenotypes. Subsequent analysis determined that TCRs grouped into clusters in the first cohort also showed a tendency toward co-occurrence across the 120 validation repertoires, and approximately 93% of cluster scores exceeded 0. The classifier was reported to diagnose cytomegalovirus status with high specificity and sensitivity in both the original cohort and the validation cohort.

Donors formed part of the validation cohort, which comprised over a hundred subjects and was distinct from the first cohort of over 500 subjects. Material: PBMCs. The receptor was isolated from a woman under 30 in good health and CMV-seronegative.

In nucleotides, the sequence is TGTGCCAGTAGTATGGCAGGGGGCATGGAGACCCAGTACTTC. The resulting protein is CASSMAGGMETQYF. This receptor chain uses TRBV19 and TRBJ2-5; 8 central bases correspond to TRBD1. CDR1 LNHDA and CDR2 SQIVND were looked up in the germline V gene (reference sequence). Trimming removed 3 bases from V and 5 bases from J; the gene matches leave 5 bases unexplained. The CDR3 starts with the cysteine, ends with the phenylalanine, and has 14 residues. The only DNA kept is the CDR3, 42 bases in frame from the first base.